These 7 T cell receptor beta chains share one sample of origin, sequenced in a study of blood T cells in healthy people across ages. It was with a sample-barcoded 5' primer and a J-beta primer mix that a second PCR of roughly 7 to 12 cycles was run. MiXCR, run by TCRdb on the 5' RACE reads, gives a single entry per CDR3 protein. The sample shows roughly 900,000 distinct CDR3 sequences, 29% of them seen only once. Source material: blood. These receptors all come from an elderly woman in good health.

On this clonotype: This sequence may be a read error, since a much larger clone differs from it by one base. The rearrangement joins TRBV30 to TRBJ2-1, with a possible D match to TRBD1 (5 bases). The CDR3 runs 13 residues. The germline V and J ends were trimmed by 7 bases and 10 bases, with 20 bases remaining between them. Per germline, CDR1 GTSNPN and CDR2 SVGIG (reference sequence). CDR3 residues: CAFKRPQGYEQFF. The CDR3 DNA follows: TGTGCCTTCAAACGACCCCAGGGTTACGAGCAGTTCTTC.

This clonotype has just a few counts. J is TRBJ2-2 and V is TRBV11-3, with 12 bases matching TRBD2. V lost 5 bases and J lost 3; bases outside the gene matches: 4. This CDR3 is built from 16 residues. Germline assignment: CDR1 SGHNT and CDR2 YENEEA. CDR3: CASSTSGGKYTGELFF. CDR3 nucleotides: TGTGCCAGCAGCACTAGCGGGGGGAAGTACACCGGGGAGCTGTTTTTT.

This clonotype was recorded once. This likely comes from a read error, as the CDR3 has no conserved phenylalanine or tryptophan at its end. The CDR3 nucleotides are TGTGTCATCAGTTACGACAGGAACTCCTACGAGCAGTACCTC. Its protein is CVISYDRNSYEQYL. The chain links TRBV6-6 to TRBJ2-7; weak D call: TRBD1 (6 bases). Germline loops: CDR1 MNHNY, CDR2 SVGAGI (reference sequence). There are 14 residues in the CDR3.

V gene TRBV12-3 or TRBV12-4 combines with J gene TRBJ2-5; D gene unclear. The J call may be in error: the DNA end matches TRBJ2-7 better. CDR3 length: 12 amino acids. Here the CDR3 reads CASSLSPLEQYF. The CDR3 DNA follows: TGTGCCAGCAGTTTATCCCCCCTCGAGCAGTACTTC.

This clonotype has ten or more counts. The V gene is TRBV5-1, the J gene TRBJ1-1; tentative D call: TRBD1 (5 bases). V lost 1 base to trimming and J lost 3 bases, with 7 bases between them. The CDR3 sequence is 13 residues long. Germline CDR1 reads SGHRS; CDR2 reads YFSETQ. The CDR3 DNA follows: TGCGCCAGCAGCTTGCTACAGGACACTGAAGCTTTCTTT. It is translated as CASSLLQDTEAFF. Full variable domain (rest looked up from reference TRBV5-1 and TRBJ1-1): KAGVTQTPRYLIKTRGQQVTLSCSPISGHRSVSWYQQTPGQGLQFLFEYFSETQRNKGNFPGRFSGRQFSNSRSEMNVSTLELGDSALYLCASSLLQDTEAFFGQGTRLTVV.

This clonotype was recorded many times. The rearrangement links TRBV5-1 to TRBJ2-7, with D maybe TRBD1 (5 bases). Per germline, CDR1 SGHRS and CDR2 YFSETQ. The CDR3 consists of 14 residues. V lost 1 base to trimming and J lost 6 bases, with 14 bases between them. The CDR3, as DNA: TGCGCCAGCAGCTTGAGGGTACAGGATGTCGAGCAGTACTTC. It specifies CASSLRVQDVEQYF.

At least ten counts were recorded for this clonotype. V usage is TRBV6-2 or TRBV6-3 and J usage is TRBJ2-1, with a weak D call TRBD1 (7 bases). The V and J ends lost 2 bases and 8 bases respectively, with 19 bases between them. This CDR3 region has 16 residues. Germline V lookup: CDR1 MNHEY, CDR2 SVGEGT. The CDR3 DNA reads TGTGCCAGCAGTTACCCGAGACAGGGTTCGGGGGATGAGCAGTTCTTC. Its protein is CASSYPRQGSGDEQFF.